This T cell receptor (beta chain) was observed in a study of cytomegalovirus exposure and HLA in healthy donors. With 7 bases removed from V and 7 bases from J, the gap between germline ends came to 20 bases. This CDR3 spans 15 amino acids. Germline CDR1 and CDR2: LGHNT and FRNRAP. The study ran its PCR with 60 Vbeta and 13 Jbeta primers. The assay was immunoSEQ multiplex PCR, and TCRdb's table has in-frame clones only and misses some. The repertoire holds under 120,000 clones, less than 80% seen once, with 3% to 4% in the top ten. V is TRBV12-5 and J is TRBJ2-1; the D gene is possibly TRBD2 (7 bases). Material: PBMCs. The sequence was obtained from a woman aged 35 to 49 in good health and CMV-seronegative. Here the CDR3 DNA reads TGTGCTAGTGCCCCGGGCGGGGGCGCGGGGAATGAGCAGTTCTTC. It translates to CASAPGGGAGNEQFF.